The 12 T cell receptor beta chains listed next were all sequenced from one sample in a study of cytomegalovirus exposure and HLA in healthy donors. Primers for the PCR totalled 60 Vbeta and 13 Jbeta. The protocol was immunoSEQ multiplex PCR, while the TCRdb copy is restricted to in-frame clones and leaves out a portion. The sample has fewer than 120,000 clones; around 85% are singletons. Input material: PBMCs. Receptor source: a man aged 30 to 39 in good health and CMV-seropositive.

The rearrangement uses TRBV18 and TRBJ1-2; D may be TRBD1 (5 bases). V gave up 2 bases and J gave up 6 bases, with 13 bases separating them. Germline lookup yields CDR1 KGHSH and CDR2 LQKENI. This CDR3 comprises 14 residues. This CDR3 is CASSPSAGNHGYTF. In DNA, the CDR3 is TGTGCCAGCTCACCATCCGCAGGGAACCATGGCTACACCTTC. The full variable domain, with the rest looked up from reference TRBV18 and TRBJ1-2, is NAGVMQNPRHLVRRRGQEARLRCSPMKGHSHVYWYRQLPEEGLKFMVYLQKENIIDESGMPKERFSAEFPKEGPSILRIQQVVRGDSAAYFCASSPSAGNHGYTFGSGTRLTVV.

The rearrangement joins TRBV14 to TRBJ2-5; 7 bases agree with TRBD1. The closer fit of TRBJ2-7 to the DNA end suggests the J call may be wrong. Germline CDR1 SGHDN, CDR2 FVKESK. The CDR3 is 14 residues long. In nucleotides, the CDR3 is TGTGCCAGCAGCCTCCCGGGACAGTTATACGAGCAGTACTTC. Translating it yields CASSLPGQLYEQYF.

The rearrangement uses TRBV29-1 and TRBJ1-2; 8 nucleotides agree with TRBD1. V shed 3 bases, J shed 5 bases, and the junction held 2 bases outside the gene matches. Germline lookup yields CDR1 SQVTM and CDR2 ANQGSEA. This CDR3 contains 12 residues. The CDR3, as DNA: TGCAGCGTTGAGGACAGGGAGTATGGCTACACCTTC. Translation gives CSVEDREYGYTF.

V gene TRBV11-3 combines with J gene TRBJ2-7; D gene unclear. There are 13 residues in the CDR3. Trimming took 4 bases from V and 3 from J, leaving 10 bases between them. Germline V lookup: CDR1 SGHNT, CDR2 YENEEA. CDR3 coding DNA: TGTGCCAGCAGCTACCAGAATCTCTACGAGCAGTACTTC. It is translated as CASSYQNLYEQYF. Complete variable domain (other parts from reference TRBV11-3 and TRBJ2-7): EAGVVQSPRYKIIEKKQPVAFWCNPISGHNTLYWYLQNLGQGPELLIRYENEEAVDDSQLPKDRFSAERLKGVDSTLKIQPAELGDSAVYLCASSYQNLYEQYFGPGTRLTVT.

This chain connects TRBV29-1 to TRBJ2-1; 13 nucleotides match TRBD2. The CDR3 sequence is 15 residues long. J was trimmed by 4 bases and V by 2 bases; bases with no gene match: 2. Germline lookup yields CDR1 SQVTM and CDR2 ANQGSEA. Written as DNA, the CDR3 is TGCAGCGTTGAAAGGACTAGCGGGGGATACAATGAGCAGTTCTTC. Amino acids: CSVERTSGGYNEQFF.

The rearrangement joins TRBV13 to TRBJ2-6; the D gene is possibly TRBD2 (5 bases). Trimming removed 0 bases at V and 4 bases at J, with 7 bases between. Germline CDR1 PRHDT, CDR2 FYEKMQ (reference sequence). The CDR3 covers 15 residues. In DNA, the CDR3 is TGTGCCAGCAGCTTAGGAACGGGGGGGGCCAACGTCCTGACTTTC. It encodes CASSLGTGGANVLTF.

This clone appeared once. V and J are TRBV7-9 and TRBJ2-5; D possibly corresponds to TRBD1 (5 bases). Germline assignment: CDR1 SEHNR and CDR2 FQNEAQ (reference sequence). Trimming cost V 0 bases and J 2 bases, with 13 bases left between them. The CDR3 sequence is 16 residues long. Here the CDR3 DNA reads TGTGCCAGCAGCTTAGCGATCTCCAGGGTTCAAGAGACCCAGTACTTC. This sequence encodes CASSLAISRVQETQYF.

A few counts support this clone. V usage is TRBV10-3 and J usage is TRBJ1-3; D not certain. The germline CDR1 and CDR2 sequences are ENHRY and SYGVKD. V dropped 3 bases and J dropped 0 bases, with 3 bases sitting between them. The CDR3 has 13 amino acids. The CDR3 sequence is CAISDNSGNTIYF. The CDR3, as DNA: TGTGCCATCAGTGACAACTCTGGAAACACCATATATTTT.

V and J are TRBV11-2 and TRBJ2-1, with 8 nucleotides matching TRBD1. Germline assignment: CDR1 SGHAT and CDR2 FQNNGV. The CDR3 extends over 15 amino acids. V shed 4 bases, J shed 8 bases, and the junction held 10 bases outside the gene matches. CDR3: CASSSGQGALDEQFF. The DNA of the CDR3 is TGTGCCAGCAGCTCCGGGCAGGGGGCACTTGATGAGCAGTTCTTC. Using reference TRBV11-2 and TRBJ2-1 for the parts outside the CDR3, the full variable domain is EAGVAQSPRYKIIEKRQSVAFWCNPISGHATLYWYQQILGQGPKLLIQFQNNGVVDDSQLPKDRFSAERLKGVDSTLKIQPAKLEDSAVYLCASSSGQGALDEQFFGPGTRLTVL.

This clone was observed a handful of times. The chain is built from TRBV6-6 and TRBJ2-3, with D tentatively TRBD2 (6 bases). This CDR3 region has 11 residues. Germline lookup yields CDR1 MNHNY and CDR2 SVGAGI (reference sequence). V lost 8 bases to trimming and J lost 6 bases, with 9 bases between them. For the CDR3, the DNA is TGTGCCAGCCTGAGCGGGGATACGCAGTATTTT. This sequence encodes CASLSGDTQYF.

This CDR3 reads CASSESSGDDTDTQYF. In DNA, the CDR3 is TGTGCCAGCAGTGAATCCAGCGGGGACGACACAGATACGCAGTATTTT. The chain has TRBV25-1 and TRBJ2-3, with 7 bases fitting TRBD2. V shed 1 base and J 2 bases; nucleotides not matched to a gene: 6. The CDR3 has 16 amino acids. From germline, CDR1 is MGHDK and CDR2 SYGVNS.

V gene TRBV2 combines with J gene TRBJ1-1; D may be TRBD1 (6 bases). The germline gives CDR1 SNHLY, CDR2 FYNNEI. The CDR3 totals 13 residues. With 6 bases removed from V and 1 base from J, the gap between germline ends came to 9 bases. For the CDR3, the DNA is TGTGCCAGCAGGTTGGGACAGAACACTGAAGCTTTCTTT. Amino acids: CASRLGQNTEAFF.